This TCR beta chain was recovered during a study of OX40 agonist ivuxolimab in advanced cancers. V shed 0 bases and J 5 bases; nucleotides not matched to a gene: 12. The V gene's germline CDR1 is MNHNS and CDR2 SASEGT. The CDR3 loop spans 18 amino acids. The data were produced by immunoSEQ multiplex PCR, yet TCRdb's version contains in-frame clones alone and is incomplete. The data show around 67,000 clones, roughly 80% seen once. This sequence originates from an adult with an advanced solid tumor such as melanoma, head and neck, liver or kidney cancer. The source was CD4+ or CD8+ T cells sorted from blood, collected in a trial of the OX40 agonist ivuxolimab. The V and J genes are TRBV6-1 and TRBJ1-1; 10 positions match TRBD1. CDR3 loop: CASSEARQGALRGTEAFF. In nucleotides, the CDR3 is TGTGCCAGCAGTGAAGCGAGACAGGGGGCGTTAAGAGGGACTGAAGCTTTCTTT.